Below, 28 T cell receptor beta chains from the same sample are listed, as sequenced in a study of breast tumors, draining lymph nodes, adjacent tissues. TCRdb re-derived calls from the multiplex PCR reads in MiXCR, one entry per CDR3 protein. Counted here are approximately 22,000 distinct CDR3 sequences, less than 35% occurring once; the ten biggest clones make up 11%. What was sequenced was breast tumor tissue. The receptors here all came from a female donor with breast cancer. Some clones in this sample may be carry-over from other donors' samples.

This clonotype was seen many times. The chain carries TRBV27 and TRBJ2-7, with 8 positions matching TRBD2. This CDR3 contains 16 residues. V lost 4 bases and J lost 3; bases outside the gene matches: 11. CDR1 is MNHEY and CDR2 is SMNVEV in the germline V gene (reference sequence). The CDR3, as DNA: TGTGCCAGCAGTTCAAGAACTAGCGGAGCCATCTACGAGCAGTACTTC. Its protein product is CASSSRTSGAIYEQYF.

Only one count was recorded for this clonotype. V is TRBV18 and J is TRBJ2-2, with D unclear. Germline CDR1 KGHSH, CDR2 LQKENI. The CDR3 contains 13 residues. The ends were cut back, 3 bases at V and 1 base at J, with 3 bases in the middle. CDR3 region: CASSPQNTGELFF. CDR3 nucleotide sequence: TGTGCCAGCTCACCGCAGAACACCGGGGAGCTGTTTTTT.

This clonotype was seen a single time. A junction end diverges from the germline sequence, so it may reflect a read error. The J gene is TRBJ2-5, the V gene TRBV5-8; no definite D call. CDR1 is SGHTS and CDR2 is YDEGEE in the germline V gene. The CDR3 has 12 residues. The CDR3 here is CAGSCMTETQYF. The CDR3 DNA reads TGTGCCGGCAGCTGTATGACGGAGACCCAGTACTTC. Based on the CDR3 plus reference TRBV5-8 and TRBJ2-5, the full variable domain is EAGVTQSPTHLIKTRGQQATLRCSPISGHTSVYWYQQALGLGLQFLLWYDEGEERNRGNFPPRFSGRQFPNYSSELNVNALELEDSALYLCAGSCMTETQYFGPGTRLLVL.

A word on this clonotype: One end of the junction is discordant with germline, which a read error may explain. This chain links TRBV5-1 with TRBJ2-5, with 14 bases lining up with TRBD2. The CDR3 sequence is 15 residues long. CDR1 is SGHRS, CDR2 YFSETQ, per germline. The CDR3 sequence: CASRGTGTSGSQEYF. CDR3 nucleotide sequence: TGTGCCAGCAGGGGTACCGGGACTAGCGGGAGTCAGGAGTACTTC. Based on the CDR3 plus reference TRBV5-1 and TRBJ2-5, the full variable domain is KAGVTQTPRYLIKTRGQQVTLSCSPISGHRSVSWYQQTPGQGLQFLFEYFSETQRNKGNFPGRFSGRQFSNSRSEMNVSTLELGDSALYLCASRGTGTSGSQEYFGPGTRLLVL.

The J gene is TRBJ2-5, the V gene TRBV7-2; D may be TRBD2 (5 bases). Germline V gene data show CDR1 as SGHTA and CDR2 as FQGNSA. The CDR3 sequence is 14 residues long. The V end lost 0 bases, the J end lost 2 bases, and 7 bases lay between the germline ends. DNA for the CDR3: TGTGCCAGCAGCTTAGCTCGGGGACAAGAGACCCAGTACTTC. Translated, it gives CASSLARGQETQYF.

This clonotype was detected ten times or more. The gene calls are TRBV7-2 and TRBJ2-1; 7 bases match TRBD2. Germline-derived CDR1 and CDR2 are SGHTA and FQGNSA. The CDR3 consists of 13 residues. After removal of 1 base from V and 15 bases from J, the junction contained 9 bases not matched to a gene. The CDR3 loop is CASSLESGIIGFF. CDR3 nucleotide sequence: TGTGCCAGCAGCTTAGAGAGCGGGATCATCGGGTTCTTC.

The V gene is TRBV9, the J gene TRBJ1-3, with TRBD1 as a possible D gene (6 bases). V was clipped by 0 bases and J by 4 bases, with 14 bases between them. Germline V gene data show CDR1 as SGDLS and CDR2 as YYNGEE. This CDR3 contains 16 residues. CDR3 sequence (DNA): TGTGCCAGCAGCGTAGGAGGGGGGGCGCGAGGAAACACCATATATTTT. It yields the protein CASSVGGGARGNTIYF.

This clonotype came up many times. This chain connects TRBV4-1 to TRBJ1-6; 8 nucleotides align to TRBD1. With V trimmed by 1 base and J by 7 bases, 15 bases remained unmatched. CDR3 length equals 19 residues. From germline, CDR1 is MGHRA and CDR2 YSYEKL. The CDR3 loop reads CASSQGAGGPVGGNSPLHF. DNA for the CDR3: TGCGCCAGCAGCCAAGGGGCAGGGGGCCCCGTGGGGGGCAATTCACCCCTCCACTTT.

Ten or more counts support this clonotype. The V gene is TRBV20-1, the J gene TRBJ2-7; 7 bases map to TRBD2. The CDR3 length is 14 residues. From germline, CDR1 is DFQATT and CDR2 SNEGSKA (reference sequence). V gave up 0 bases and J gave up 2 bases; unmatched junction bases: 4. The CDR3 protein is CSARDPSGPYEQYF. The CDR3 region has the DNA TGCAGTGCTAGAGACCCTAGCGGACCCTACGAGCAGTACTTC.

This clonotype was recorded at least ten times. The chain couples TRBV18 to TRBJ2-5, with TRBD1 matching 9 bases. This CDR3 contains 16 residues. After removal of 0 bases from V and 2 bases from J, the junction contained 4 bases not matched to a gene. CDR1 KGHSH and CDR2 LQKENI come from the germline V gene. In DNA, the CDR3 is TGTGCCAGCTCACCACCGGTCGGACAGGGGCAAGAGACCCAGTACTTC. This encodes CASSPPVGQGQETQYF.

This chain connects TRBV20-1 to TRBJ1-6; TRBD1 matches 9 bases. Germline trimming cut 5 bases from V and 9 bases from J; bases unmatched to any gene: 5. The CDR3 totals 13 residues. The germline V gene encodes CDR1 DFQATT and CDR2 SNEGSKA (reference sequence). The CDR3 DNA reads as TGCAGTGCTCGGGGACAGGGCGTTTCACCCCTCCACTTT. This translates into CSARGQGVSPLHF.

There are many counts of this clonotype. The chain carries TRBV20-1 and TRBJ2-7; 11 positions agree with TRBD1. The CDR3 has 13 amino acids. CDR1 is DFQATT and CDR2 is SNEGSKA in the germline V gene (reference sequence). J was trimmed by 7 bases and V by 4 bases; bases with no gene match: 6. The chain's CDR3 is CSATGTGGYEQYF. CDR3 in DNA: TGCAGTGCTACCGGGACAGGGGGGTATGAGCAGTACTTC.

This clonotype showed up many times. The chain recombines TRBV5-1 with TRBJ2-1; 11 bases map to TRBD2. The CDR3 consists of 17 residues. The V segment lost 0 bases and the J segment 10 bases; nucleotides outside the gene matches: 12. Germline CDR1 and CDR2: SGHRS and YFSETQ. As DNA, the CDR3 is TGCGCCAGCAGCTTGGCCGCCCTAGCGGGAGGAAGGGGGGAGCAGTTCTTC. As protein: CASSLAALAGGRGEQFF.

This clonotype was seen at least ten times. The rearrangement joins TRBV5-4 to TRBJ1-2, with D perhaps matching TRBD1 (5 bases). Germline V gene sequence: CDR1 SGHNT, CDR2 YYREEE (reference sequence). The CDR3 loop spans 14 amino acids. V lost 0 bases, J lost 3 bases, and 9 bases lay in between. The CDR3 region is CASSLAGHHYGYTF. CDR3 bases: TGTGCCAGCAGCTTGGCCGGACACCACTATGGCTACACCTTC.

This clonotype has a count of ten or more. The chain joins TRBV9 to TRBJ2-3; 12 nucleotides line up with TRBD2. Germline V CDR1 and CDR2: SGDLS, YYNGEE. With 4 bases clipped from V and 3 bases from J, the junction kept 9 bases outside the gene matches. This CDR3 is built from 17 residues. The CDR3 region has the DNA TGTGCCAGCAGCTCCATTACTACTAGCGGGAGGACAGATACGCAGTATTTT. As protein: CASSSITTSGRTDTQYF. The whole variable domain, remainder taken from reference TRBV9 and TRBJ2-3, is DSGVTQTPKHLITATGQRVTLRCSPRSGDLSVYWYQQSLDQGLQFLIQYYNGEERAKGNILERFSAQQFPDLHSELNLSSLELGDSALYFCASSSITTSGRTDTQYFGPGTRLTVL.

V is TRBV6-2 or TRBV6-3 and J is TRBJ1-4; 10 positions match TRBD1. The germline gives CDR1 MNHEY, CDR2 SVGEGT. With V trimmed by 6 bases and J by 7 bases, 8 bases remained unmatched. The CDR3 extends over 15 amino acids. CDR3 in amino acids: CASRHAGTGAEKLFF. CDR3 DNA: TGTGCCAGCAGACATGCCGGGACAGGGGCTGAAAAACTGTTTTTT.

In its sample, this clonotype was seen many times. This chain uses TRBV27 with TRBJ2-5, with D perhaps assigned TRBD1 or TRBD2 (5 bases each). This CDR3 spans 16 amino acids. From germline, CDR1 is MNHEY and CDR2 SMNVEV (reference sequence). V was cut by 5 bases and J by 4 bases, with 20 bases left in between. CDR3 sequence: CASSPTGPLGGETQYF. The DNA of the CDR3 is TGTGCCAGCAGTCCCACAGGCCCCCTTGGAGGAGAGACCCAGTACTTC.

This clonotype has at least ten counts. V gene TRBV4-2 combines with J gene TRBJ2-3; 7 bases align to TRBD1. V was clipped by 0 bases and J by 2 bases; unmatched bases: 5. The CDR3 contains 16 residues. Germline CDR1 LGHNA, CDR2 YNFKEQ. The CDR3 region is CASSQEMGQTTDTQYF. The CDR3 DNA reads as TGTGCCAGCAGCCAAGAAATGGGACAGACCACAGATACGCAGTATTTT.

This clonotype showed up many times. The chain is built from TRBV7-6 and TRBJ2-3; D unresolved. The CDR3 is 15 residues long. CDR1 and CDR2 (germline): SGHVS, FNYEAQ. The germline V and J ends were trimmed by 1 base and 3 bases, with 11 bases remaining between them. The CDR3 nucleotides read TGTGCCAGCAGCTTAGGCCCGGTTGTAACAGATACGCAGTATTTT. Its translation is CASSLGPVVTDTQYF. The entire variable domain, with the rest obtained from reference TRBV7-6 and TRBJ2-3, is as follows: GAGVSQSPRYKVTKRGQDVALRCDPISGHVSLYWYRQALGQGPEFLTYFNYEAQQDKSGLPNDRFSAERPEGSISTLTIQRTEQRDSAMYRCASSLGPVVTDTQYFGPGTRLTVL.

The rearrangement links TRBV25-1 to TRBJ1-4, with a tentative D call TRBD1 (6 bases). Between the trimmed V and J ends, which lost 3 bases and 1 base, there was a span of 6 bases. This CDR3 spans 14 amino acids. Germline V gene sequence: CDR1 MGHDK, CDR2 SYGVNS. The CDR3 nucleotides read TGTGCCAGCAGTGACAGGGGAACTAATGAAAAACTGTTTTTT. It codes for CASSDRGTNEKLFF.

At least ten counts were recorded for this clonotype. This sequence joins TRBV7-9 and TRBJ2-5, with D possibly matching TRBD1 (6 bases). V gave up 4 bases and J gave up 5 bases, with 23 bases separating them. Germline assignment: CDR1 SEHNR and CDR2 FQNEAQ (reference sequence). The CDR3 is 17 residues long. CDR3 bases: TGTGCCAGCAGCTCCCCCATGGGGGCGCGAAGAACTGAGACCCAGTACTTC. Amino acid sequence: CASSSPMGARRTETQYF.

This clonotype was seen ten or more times. The rearrangement links TRBV28 to TRBJ2-7, with 10 positions matching TRBD2. CDR1 MDHEN and CDR2 SYDVKM come from the germline V gene. The CDR3 contains 17 residues. V was pared by 5 bases and J by 2 bases, with 12 bases of the junction left unmatched. The CDR3 bases are TGTGCCAGCAGTACGGGGACTAGCGCCCCGAACCCCTACGAGCAGTACTTC. It specifies CASSTGTSAPNPYEQYF.

There are many counts of this clonotype. The chain links TRBV20-1 to TRBJ2-3; D is undetermined. V lost 0 bases, J lost 2 bases, and 6 bases lay in between. This CDR3 spans 13 amino acids. Germline V CDR1 and CDR2: DFQATT, SNEGSKA (reference sequence). CDR3 DNA sequence: TGCAGTGCTAGAGATGCATTCACAGATACGCAGTATTTT. This sequence encodes CSARDAFTDTQYF.

This clonotype occurred a few times. This chain joins TRBV28 and TRBJ2-1; D assignment may be TRBD1 or TRBD2 (7 bases each). Germline V gene lookup returns CDR1 MDHEN and CDR2 SYDVKM. V gave up 3 bases and J gave up 9 bases, with 21 bases separating them. The CDR3 loop spans 16 amino acids. The CDR3 coding sequence is TGTGCCAGCAGTTTTCCCCCCAGGGGGACTAACCGTGAGCAGTTCTTC. Its translation: CASSFPPRGTNREQFF.

The chain is built from TRBV5-1 and TRBJ1-6, with 7 bases aligning to TRBD1. CDR1 and CDR2 (germline): SGHRS, YFSETQ. This CDR3 has 15 residues. Trimming took 5 bases from V and 0 from J; bases not matched to a gene: 2. The CDR3 loop reads CASRRQGSYNSPLHF. CDR3 sequence (DNA): TGCGCCAGCAGAAGACAGGGCTCCTATAATTCACCCCTCCACTTT.

This clonotype was detected many times. The chain links TRBV20-1 to TRBJ2-7; no definite D call. This CDR3 comprises 14 residues. V was trimmed by 2 bases and J by 2 bases, leaving 13 bases between them. Germline-derived CDR1 and CDR2 are DFQATT and SNEGSKA (reference sequence). DNA of the CDR3: TGCAGTGCTAGACCCCCAGCTGGGACCTACGAGCAGTACTTC. Protein sequence: CSARPPAGTYEQYF.

This clonotype was seen repeatedly, ten times or more. The V gene is TRBV6-2 or TRBV6-3, the J gene TRBJ1-2; tentative D call: TRBD1 (5 bases). Germline V CDR1 and CDR2: MNHEY, SVGEGT. Trimming shortened V by 5 bases and J by 8 bases, and 18 bases separated the two germline ends. This CDR3 has 14 residues. The CDR3 here is CASSDGAQPEGYTF. CDR3 nucleotides: TGTGCCAGCAGTGACGGGGCCCAACCCGAAGGCTACACCTTC.

This clonotype was observed many times. The chain recombines TRBV2 with TRBJ2-7; a weak D match, TRBD1 (6 bases). The V and J ends lost 1 base and 2 bases respectively, with 6 bases between them. The V gene's germline CDR1 is SNHLY and CDR2 FYNNEI. The CDR3 totals 13 residues. The DNA of the CDR3 is TGTGCCAGCAGTGAAGGGACAGCCTACGAGCAGTACTTC. This codes for CASSEGTAYEQYF.